A few counts support the clone carrying this T cell receptor beta chain. Its antigen remains unknown. This specimen comes from a study of T and B cells in COVID-19 patients. Study-wide background: COVID-19 patients gave peripheral blood either during active infection or after recovery.

From blood, roughly 250-550 ng of genomic DNA served as TRB template. BIOMED2 TRB-A/B primer pools were used in multiplex TRB PCR. MiXCR, run by TCRdb on the multiplex PCR reads, gives a single entry per CDR3 protein. Of around 4,400 distinct CDR3 sequences in the sample, roughly 28% were seen once. Germline V gene lookup returns CDR1 GTSNPN and CDR2 SVGIG (reference sequence). The ends lost 0 bases at V and 8 bases at J; junction bases unmatched: 2. This CDR3 is built from 12 residues. The study's findings and limits: Of 2,331 TCR clusters found only in the recovered cohort, 25 to 35 had low generation probability.

Sequencing input: blood. This receptor was identified in a human donor with active COVID-19. The rearrangement links TRBV30 to TRBJ1-2; 8 positions agree with TRBD1. The CDR3 bases are TGTGCCTGGAGTGTACAGGGGGGCGGCTACACCTTC. This translates into CAWSVQGGGYTF.